This entry concerns a single T cell receptor beta chain. This clone appeared a single time. What this receptor recognizes is not known. Base qualities are not recorded, but no much larger clone differs from it by a single base. The data derive from a study of cytomegalovirus exposure and HLA in healthy donors (dated by TCRdb to the late 2010s). With respect to the entire study: An earlier analysis of some 600 of the donors reported 276 Gb of sequence data and 117 million unique TCR beta sequences obtained from around 190 million T cells. An early release covering 500 to 750 HLA-typed donors comprised roughly 300 gigabases of sequencing data and approximately 85 million unique TCR sequences. Of the 300 to 500 genotyped donors, over 80% were placed in the genetic ancestry cluster associated with self-reported Caucasian donors. The study was designed to test whether signatures of past pathogen exposure could be identified by cataloging public T cell receptors. The T cell repertoires of 666 subjects were profiled by immunosequencing and related to cytomegalovirus serostatus. Besides the first cohort of 500 to 700 subjects, a separate validation cohort made up of over a hundred different subjects was used. High-throughput TCR immunosequencing, statistical association of individual TCRs with disease status, and machine learning were combined to predict cytomegalovirus infection status. In a later analysis, previously published TCR beta repertoires from 670 or so donors were re-analyzed and high-resolution HLA genotyping was added so that TCR occurrence patterns could be studied. Rather than using new phenotypic data, the later analysis identified candidate immune exposures from TCR beta sequences and from how often those sequences occurred across donors. An earlier analysis of around 640 of the donors used high-throughput TCR beta sequencing to judge whether each TCR beta V gene segment behaved as functional or pseudogenic. Donor age, sex, ethnicity and CMV serostatus were collected together with the repertoire data. A later genetic analysis took genome-wide SNP genotypes for about 55% of the 666 donors and used that subset as a discovery cohort. Every discovery cohort repertoire had been produced on one sequencing platform. HLA typing covered class I and class II loci at four-digit resolution. Typing coverage varied by locus: roughly 620-640 donors for A, B, C, DRB1 and DQB1; roughly 500 for DQA1; about 590 for DPA1; 450 to 480 for DPB1. Because of strong linkage in the cohort, roughly five DR-DQ haplotypes were treated as single units for association and clustering. On average, over 200,000 unique TCR beta nucleotide sequences were sequenced per donor among fewer than 500 genotyped donors of the cohort, with roughly 18% of those sequences being non-productive. General study outcomes and caveats: Correlated functional status among segregating V segments might reflect linkage disequilibrium, but an unknown experimental factor could not be ruled out. In a later analysis, the rate of TCR association differed among HLA loci, with DRB1 alleles having the most associated TCRs and HLA-C alleles having the fewest. The study listed approximately 150 TCR beta chains as associated with cytomegalovirus. At a false discovery rate of 0.05, a later analysis linked about 16,000 TCR beta sequences to specific HLA alleles. In a later analysis, several top co-occurrence clusters were reported to appear linked to parvovirus B19, influenza, CMV and Epstein-Barr virus. A further reported finding was that TCR beta sequences accurately predicted the HLA-A and HLA-B alleles for most subjects in the first cohort. Most CMV-associated TCR beta chains appeared to be HLA-restricted in a later analysis, and the HLA associations seemed to be driven largely by CMV exposure. A cluster of highly shared sequence variants was judged likely to be a technical artifact of the sequencing pipeline. In a later genetic analysis, fewer N-insertions in productive TCRs were reported among donors in an Asian-associated ancestry cluster than the roughly 710-donor mean. Most TCR sequences were observed very rarely across donors, whereas some public TCRs were present in many individuals. Because counts were too low, roughly 16 rarely observed V segments, including chromosome 9 orphons, were excluded from the earlier analysis of several hundred of the donors. HLA typing was unavailable for some donors at each locus, so association tests used only the typed subset. Strong co-occurrence of HLA alleles, especially DR and DQ, made assigning TCR associations to individual alleles difficult. In a later analysis, HLA-associated TCR beta chains showed more clonal expansion and lower generation probabilities than non-associated chains that were equally common. In vitro tests confirmed that three of the cytomegalovirus-associated TCR beta chains recognize cytomegalovirus antigens. The authors suggested that the approach could potentially be generalized to other disease states and immunological phenotypes. In an earlier analysis of several hundred of the donors, most TCR beta V segments were observed in productive rearrangements about 87% or about 30% of the time, broadly matching IMGT annotations. A later genetic analysis associated a missense DCLRE1C variant with V-gene and J-gene trimming of TCR beta chains, and an independent cohort replicated the association. For the cohort, immune exposure information was limited to CMV serostatus. In this cohort, only TCR beta chains were sequenced, and detectable features were limited by the absence of alpha or paired-chain data. Cytomegalovirus status was reported to be diagnosed by the classifier with high specificity and sensitivity in both the original and validation cohorts. Sequencing depth was assumed to be roughly uniform across donors in the presence/absence analyses, though that assumption may not hold. Some IMGT-functional V segments, including TRBV6-2 and TRBV6-3, could not be told apart with the 87-base-pair reads, so those segments were excluded.

The cohort comprised around 700 healthy bone marrow donors. At the time of sampling, every cohort member was nominally healthy, though immune exposures that went unrecorded were likely present. The donor tested CMV seropositive and was one of the 289 seropositive cohort members. A peripheral blood sample was collected from each donor, and TCR beta sequencing was performed on peripheral blood mononuclear cells. The Qiagen DNeasy Blood Extraction Kit was used to extract genomic DNA from the blood cell samples. Library method: the immunoSEQ multiplex PCR assay. The multiplex PCR relied on a mix of 60 forward primers for TCR Vbeta segments and 13 reverse primers for TCR Jbeta segments. The CDR3 region of rearranged TCR beta genes was amplified from genomic DNA with a multiplex PCR assay. The amplified TCR beta libraries were sequenced on the Illumina HiSeq System as 87-base-pair reads. Under the source paper's analysis protocol: In a later analysis, tens of millions of unique TCR beta chains were counted across the approximately 620 repertoires, and about 9.9 million of these chains were shared by at least two donors. A nearest-neighbor algorithm error-corrected the raw reads and collapsed the reads into unique sequences, merging closely related sequences to remove PCR and sequencing errors. Alignment of CDR3 sequences to IMGT reference sequences was used to assign V, D and J gene segments. For a sequence to be retained, a match of at least six nucleotides was required to both a V gene segment and a J gene segment. Rearrangements were called productive when the CDR3 lacked stop codons and stayed in frame with V and J; all others were non-productive. CDR3 was defined by IMGT convention, running from the second conserved V-encoded cysteine to the conserved J-encoded phenylalanine. The earlier analysis of 450 to 750 of the donors excluded any sequence lacking an unambiguous match to a single V gene segment. An earlier analysis of fewer than 750 of the donors classified V segments as functional when productive rearrangements were above 56.7% and as segregating when the standard deviation between donors was above 5%. A statistical classification framework was built to diagnose cytomegalovirus status from the catalog of TCR beta chain sequences. V and J gene assignment, in a later analysis, came from comparing TCR nucleotide sequences with IMGT/GENE-DB human TR gene sequences. Using the TCRdist pipeline, a later analysis assigned CDR3 sequences along with most-parsimonious VDJ recombination scenarios. In a later analysis, every TCR beta chain was defined by the combination of its CDR3 amino acid sequence and its V-gene family, and reads without a unique V-gene family were dropped. In a later analysis, several hundred highly shared, low-generation-probability nucleotide sequences were removed to address suspected cross-contamination and a sequencing artifact. In a later analysis, a clonal expansion index for each public chain was calculated from normalized within-repertoire ranks of inferred template counts. In a later analysis, generation probabilities were computed using a VDJ recombination model fitted to out-of-frame rearrangements, and the results were checked against IGoR. In a later analysis, hypergeometric tests were used to score TCR-TCR, TCR-HLA and TCR-CMV co-occurrence, with a repertoire-size bias correction applied to TCR pairs. In a later analysis, false discovery rates were estimated by permuting HLA or CMV assignments 20 times. A later analysis grouped co-occurring TCRs with DBSCAN, adding TCRdist sequence similarity when clustering within HLA-allele-positive subsets. Co-occurrence clustering excluded repertoires with fewer than 30,000 or more than 120,000 public chains, plus five with anomalous nucleotide sharing. TCRdb holds this immuneACCESS table with in-frame rearrangements only. Some clones are missing; in checked studies, unresolved V genes explain under half, and the rest has no known cause. V, J and clone size derive from that table, while D and trimming were established from the DNA sequence. Across this sample there are some 95,000 clones, with around 73% seen only once. About 4% of the sample goes to the ten largest clones.

The CDR1 and CDR2 encoded by the germline V gene (reference sequence) are SGHNT and YYREEE. V is reduced by 0 bases and J by 9 bases, leaving a spacing of 7 bases between them. Counted from cysteine to phenylalanine, this CDR3 has 12 amino acids. Here the CDR3 DNA is all that survives: 36 bases in frame from base 1. The source is a woman between 35 and 50 years old in good health and CMV-seropositive. Here the chain combines TRBV5-4 and TRBJ2-1; the best D guess is TRBD2, with 5 bases matching. Material for sequencing was PBMCs. The CDR3 reads as follows: CASSLAEGEQFF. The bases read TGTGCCAGCAGCTTGGCTGAGGGTGAGCAGTTCTTC.